What follows are 16 T cell receptor beta chains derived from one specimen sequenced in a study of blood T cell repertoires in COVID-19. This table comes from immunoSEQ multiplex PCR, and its TCRdb copy is limited to in-frame clones, with some not included. The data hold just over 650,000 clones, with about nine tenths observed a single time. Sequenced sample: peripheral blood. The origin of the receptors is a woman younger than 35 with acute or convalescent COVID-19.

This clone was counted only a few times. The J gene is TRBJ1-5, the V gene TRBV23-1; 9 bases are a match to TRBD1. TRBV23-1 is classed as an ORF, of uncertain function. This CDR3 has 15 amino acids. The trim removed 2 bases at V and 5 bases at J, leaving 4 bases unmatched. CDR3 coding DNA: TGCGCCAGCAGTCAAGACAGGGGGAACCATCAGCCCCAGCATTTT. Translating gives CASSQDRGNHQPQHF.

This chain uses TRBV6-1 with TRBJ1-1; D call uncertain. In germline, CDR1 is MNHNS, CDR2 SASEGT. This CDR3 spans 14 amino acids. V was shortened by 1 base and J by 4 bases, with 10 bases between the two germline ends. As DNA, the CDR3 is TGTGCCAGCAGTGAAGTGAACAGTCCCACTGAAGCTTTCTTT. The encoded protein is CASSEVNSPTEAFF.

This chain joins TRBV12-3 or TRBV12-4 and TRBJ2-1, with D maybe TRBD2 (5 bases). The CDR3 runs 12 residues. V was shortened by 6 bases and J by 15 bases, with 18 bases between the two germline ends. The CDR3 DNA reads TGTGCCAGCAGCCGAAACCGGTGGGAGTCGTTCTTC. Its protein product is CASSRNRWESFF.

The chain combines TRBV6-5 with TRBJ2-1; 8 bases align to TRBD2. Germline V gene sequence: CDR1 MNHEY, CDR2 SVGAGI. The CDR3 totals 14 residues. V shed 6 bases and J 6 bases; nucleotides not matched to a gene: 7. The CDR3 coding sequence is TGTGCCAGCAGCACGGGGGGGTCATTCAATGAGCAGTTCTTC. The encoded protein is CASSTGGSFNEQFF.

This rearrangement joins TRBV3-1 (or the pseudogene TRBV3-2) to TRBJ2-3, with D unresolved. CDR1 and CDR2 from the germline V gene are LGHDT and YNNKEL (reference sequence). Trimming shortened V by 0 bases and J by 0 bases, and 10 bases separated the two germline ends. The CDR3 sequence is 16 residues long. The CDR3 here is CASSQDGTNSTDTQYF. DNA for the CDR3: TGTGCCAGCAGCCAAGATGGAACTAACAGCACAGATACGCAGTATTTT.

The chain has TRBV5-4 and TRBJ1-1; D gene ambiguous. The CDR3 totals 12 residues. CDR1 and CDR2 (germline): SGHNT, YYREEE (reference sequence). V lost 4 bases and J 4 bases, leaving 8 bases between the germline ends. The CDR3 nucleotides read TGTGCCAGCAGCCGCGATCGCACTGAAGCTTTCTTT. This gives the protein CASSRDRTEAFF.

The chain links TRBV5-1 to TRBJ2-1; 12 bases fit TRBD2. The germline V gene has CDR1 SGHRS and CDR2 YFSETQ. This CDR3 spans 18 amino acids. The V and J ends lost 4 bases and 3 bases, in that order; junction bases with no gene match: 11. The CDR3 is CASSRPLAGGQLYNEQFF. The CDR3 nucleotides read TGCGCCAGCAGCAGGCCCCTAGCGGGGGGGCAACTCTACAATGAGCAGTTCTTC.

The gene calls are TRBV10-1 and TRBJ1-4; 10 bases map to TRBD1. Germline V lookup: CDR1 WNHNN, CDR2 SYGVQD (reference sequence). The CDR3 is made up of 16 amino acids. Germline trimming cut 4 bases from V and 11 bases from J; bases unmatched to any gene: 13. The CDR3 bases are TGCGCCAGCAGTGGGCCGGGACAGGGGAGGTTTAGGAAACTGTTTTTT. It codes for CASSGPGQGRFRKLFF.

V and J are TRBV10-3 and TRBJ1-4, with D maybe TRBD1 (5 bases). The V and J ends lost 6 bases and 5 bases respectively, with 16 bases between them. Per the germline V gene, CDR1 is ENHRY and CDR2 is SYGVKD. The CDR3 spans 15 residues. Here the CDR3 DNA reads TGTGCCATCAGCCCATCCGGCAGGGCGAATGAAAAACTGTTTTTT. As protein: CAISPSGRANEKLFF.

The CDR3 region has the DNA TGTGCCAGCATCCCCGGGGGGACAGGGGGCTTTGGCTACACCTTC. This gives the protein CASIPGGTGGFGYTF. The V gene is TRBV2, the J gene TRBJ1-2; 12 nucleotides align to TRBD1. Germline values: CDR1 SNHLY, CDR2 FYNNEI. Trimming cost V 7 bases and J 7 bases; bases outside gene matches: 10. This CDR3 has 15 residues. Variable domain in full (rest from reference TRBV2 and TRBJ1-2): EPEVTQTPSHQVTQMGQEVILRCVPISNHLYFYWYRQILGQKVEFLVSFYNNEISEKSEIFDDQFSVERPDGSNFTLKIRSTKLEDSAMYFCASIPGGTGGFGYTFGSGTRLTVV.

As concerns this clone: Distinct nucleotide sequences in the sample also encode this CDR3. The J gene is TRBJ1-1, the V gene TRBV6-5; weak D call: TRBD1 (6 bases). This CDR3 has 12 residues. V was shortened by 4 bases and J by 6 bases, with 9 bases between the two germline ends. From germline, CDR1 is MNHEY and CDR2 SVGAGI. The CDR3 DNA follows: TGTGCCAGCAGTTTACAGGGAGCTGAAGCTTTCTTT. This codes for CASSLQGAEAFF.

The chain employs TRBV7-6 and TRBJ1-3; possibly TRBD1 for D (5 bases). CDR1 is SGHVS and CDR2 is FNYEAQ in the germline V gene. This CDR3 spans 15 amino acids. V lost 5 bases, J lost 0 bases, and 11 bases lay in between. CDR3 DNA sequence: TGTGCCAGCAGCCCACGGACAAACTCTGGAAACACCATATATTTT. Amino acid sequence: CASSPRTNSGNTIYF.

The chain is built from TRBV27 and TRBJ1-3; D may be TRBD1 (5 bases). This CDR3 spans 16 amino acids. Germline CDR1 and CDR2: MNHEY and SMNVEV (reference sequence). Trimming took 6 bases from V and 0 from J, leaving 15 bases between them. CDR3 DNA: TGTGCCAGCAGAGTAAGACAGCGACGCTCTGGAAACACCATATATTTT. Protein: CASRVRQRRSGNTIYF.

This chain uses TRBV18 with TRBJ2-6; a possible D gene is TRBD2 (6 bases). Trimming left V 6 bases short and J 0 bases short, with 15 bases between. This CDR3 spans 17 amino acids. Germline CDR1 and CDR2: KGHSH and LQKENI. The CDR3 sequence: CASSPSGPRSGANVLTF. The CDR3 coding sequence is TGTGCCAGCTCCCCCAGCGGGCCCCGCTCTGGGGCCAACGTCCTGACTTTC.

V usage is TRBV4-1 and J usage is TRBJ1-1; a possible D gene is TRBD1 (5 bases). CDR3 size: 13 residues. The V and J ends lost 1 base and 7 bases respectively, with 10 bases between them. Germline V CDR1 and CDR2: MGHRA, YSYEKL. The CDR3 region is CASSQAAGLEAFF. CDR3 DNA sequence: TGCGCCAGCAGCCAAGCTGCGGGACTTGAAGCTTTCTTT.

The rearrangement joins TRBV5-1 to TRBJ2-3; weak D call: TRBD2 (6 bases). The CDR3 is made up of 13 amino acids. V shed 4 bases and J shed 6 bases, with 12 bases lying between them. The germline CDR1 and CDR2 sequences are SGHRS and YFSETQ. DNA of the CDR3: TGCGCCAGCAGCCTCCTTGGGGGGGATACGCAGTATTTT. Residues: CASSLLGGDTQYF. Supplemented by reference TRBV5-1 and TRBJ2-3, the full variable domain reads KAGVTQTPRYLIKTRGQQVTLSCSPISGHRSVSWYQQTPGQGLQFLFEYFSETQRNKGNFPGRFSGRQFSNSRSEMNVSTLELGDSALYLCASSLLGGDTQYFGPGTRLTVL.